The text below deals with one T cell receptor (beta chain). This CDR3 has 16 amino acids. The germline V gene encodes CDR1 LNHNV and CDR2 YYDKDF (reference sequence). Germline trimming cut 0 bases from V and 2 bases from J; bases unmatched to any gene: 5. Generated by immunoSEQ multiplex PCR, the TCRdb table keeps only in-frame clones and is missing some. Counted here are under 200,000 clones, about four fifths occurring once; the ten biggest clones make up 2.5% to 3%. These data are taken from a study of blood T cell repertoires in COVID-19. About the study: The analysed material was cDNA or gDNA that came from T cells, B-cell-depleted T cells, or PBMCs.

The sequence was collected from an elderly woman with COVID-19, enrolled during active disease. The sample consisted of peripheral blood. The V call is TRBV15, the J call TRBJ1-1; 8 bases line up with TRBD1. The CDR3 reads CATSREVTGVNTEAFF. The DNA for the CDR3 is TGTGCCACCAGCAGAGAAGTGACAGGGGTAAACACTGAAGCTTTCTTT.